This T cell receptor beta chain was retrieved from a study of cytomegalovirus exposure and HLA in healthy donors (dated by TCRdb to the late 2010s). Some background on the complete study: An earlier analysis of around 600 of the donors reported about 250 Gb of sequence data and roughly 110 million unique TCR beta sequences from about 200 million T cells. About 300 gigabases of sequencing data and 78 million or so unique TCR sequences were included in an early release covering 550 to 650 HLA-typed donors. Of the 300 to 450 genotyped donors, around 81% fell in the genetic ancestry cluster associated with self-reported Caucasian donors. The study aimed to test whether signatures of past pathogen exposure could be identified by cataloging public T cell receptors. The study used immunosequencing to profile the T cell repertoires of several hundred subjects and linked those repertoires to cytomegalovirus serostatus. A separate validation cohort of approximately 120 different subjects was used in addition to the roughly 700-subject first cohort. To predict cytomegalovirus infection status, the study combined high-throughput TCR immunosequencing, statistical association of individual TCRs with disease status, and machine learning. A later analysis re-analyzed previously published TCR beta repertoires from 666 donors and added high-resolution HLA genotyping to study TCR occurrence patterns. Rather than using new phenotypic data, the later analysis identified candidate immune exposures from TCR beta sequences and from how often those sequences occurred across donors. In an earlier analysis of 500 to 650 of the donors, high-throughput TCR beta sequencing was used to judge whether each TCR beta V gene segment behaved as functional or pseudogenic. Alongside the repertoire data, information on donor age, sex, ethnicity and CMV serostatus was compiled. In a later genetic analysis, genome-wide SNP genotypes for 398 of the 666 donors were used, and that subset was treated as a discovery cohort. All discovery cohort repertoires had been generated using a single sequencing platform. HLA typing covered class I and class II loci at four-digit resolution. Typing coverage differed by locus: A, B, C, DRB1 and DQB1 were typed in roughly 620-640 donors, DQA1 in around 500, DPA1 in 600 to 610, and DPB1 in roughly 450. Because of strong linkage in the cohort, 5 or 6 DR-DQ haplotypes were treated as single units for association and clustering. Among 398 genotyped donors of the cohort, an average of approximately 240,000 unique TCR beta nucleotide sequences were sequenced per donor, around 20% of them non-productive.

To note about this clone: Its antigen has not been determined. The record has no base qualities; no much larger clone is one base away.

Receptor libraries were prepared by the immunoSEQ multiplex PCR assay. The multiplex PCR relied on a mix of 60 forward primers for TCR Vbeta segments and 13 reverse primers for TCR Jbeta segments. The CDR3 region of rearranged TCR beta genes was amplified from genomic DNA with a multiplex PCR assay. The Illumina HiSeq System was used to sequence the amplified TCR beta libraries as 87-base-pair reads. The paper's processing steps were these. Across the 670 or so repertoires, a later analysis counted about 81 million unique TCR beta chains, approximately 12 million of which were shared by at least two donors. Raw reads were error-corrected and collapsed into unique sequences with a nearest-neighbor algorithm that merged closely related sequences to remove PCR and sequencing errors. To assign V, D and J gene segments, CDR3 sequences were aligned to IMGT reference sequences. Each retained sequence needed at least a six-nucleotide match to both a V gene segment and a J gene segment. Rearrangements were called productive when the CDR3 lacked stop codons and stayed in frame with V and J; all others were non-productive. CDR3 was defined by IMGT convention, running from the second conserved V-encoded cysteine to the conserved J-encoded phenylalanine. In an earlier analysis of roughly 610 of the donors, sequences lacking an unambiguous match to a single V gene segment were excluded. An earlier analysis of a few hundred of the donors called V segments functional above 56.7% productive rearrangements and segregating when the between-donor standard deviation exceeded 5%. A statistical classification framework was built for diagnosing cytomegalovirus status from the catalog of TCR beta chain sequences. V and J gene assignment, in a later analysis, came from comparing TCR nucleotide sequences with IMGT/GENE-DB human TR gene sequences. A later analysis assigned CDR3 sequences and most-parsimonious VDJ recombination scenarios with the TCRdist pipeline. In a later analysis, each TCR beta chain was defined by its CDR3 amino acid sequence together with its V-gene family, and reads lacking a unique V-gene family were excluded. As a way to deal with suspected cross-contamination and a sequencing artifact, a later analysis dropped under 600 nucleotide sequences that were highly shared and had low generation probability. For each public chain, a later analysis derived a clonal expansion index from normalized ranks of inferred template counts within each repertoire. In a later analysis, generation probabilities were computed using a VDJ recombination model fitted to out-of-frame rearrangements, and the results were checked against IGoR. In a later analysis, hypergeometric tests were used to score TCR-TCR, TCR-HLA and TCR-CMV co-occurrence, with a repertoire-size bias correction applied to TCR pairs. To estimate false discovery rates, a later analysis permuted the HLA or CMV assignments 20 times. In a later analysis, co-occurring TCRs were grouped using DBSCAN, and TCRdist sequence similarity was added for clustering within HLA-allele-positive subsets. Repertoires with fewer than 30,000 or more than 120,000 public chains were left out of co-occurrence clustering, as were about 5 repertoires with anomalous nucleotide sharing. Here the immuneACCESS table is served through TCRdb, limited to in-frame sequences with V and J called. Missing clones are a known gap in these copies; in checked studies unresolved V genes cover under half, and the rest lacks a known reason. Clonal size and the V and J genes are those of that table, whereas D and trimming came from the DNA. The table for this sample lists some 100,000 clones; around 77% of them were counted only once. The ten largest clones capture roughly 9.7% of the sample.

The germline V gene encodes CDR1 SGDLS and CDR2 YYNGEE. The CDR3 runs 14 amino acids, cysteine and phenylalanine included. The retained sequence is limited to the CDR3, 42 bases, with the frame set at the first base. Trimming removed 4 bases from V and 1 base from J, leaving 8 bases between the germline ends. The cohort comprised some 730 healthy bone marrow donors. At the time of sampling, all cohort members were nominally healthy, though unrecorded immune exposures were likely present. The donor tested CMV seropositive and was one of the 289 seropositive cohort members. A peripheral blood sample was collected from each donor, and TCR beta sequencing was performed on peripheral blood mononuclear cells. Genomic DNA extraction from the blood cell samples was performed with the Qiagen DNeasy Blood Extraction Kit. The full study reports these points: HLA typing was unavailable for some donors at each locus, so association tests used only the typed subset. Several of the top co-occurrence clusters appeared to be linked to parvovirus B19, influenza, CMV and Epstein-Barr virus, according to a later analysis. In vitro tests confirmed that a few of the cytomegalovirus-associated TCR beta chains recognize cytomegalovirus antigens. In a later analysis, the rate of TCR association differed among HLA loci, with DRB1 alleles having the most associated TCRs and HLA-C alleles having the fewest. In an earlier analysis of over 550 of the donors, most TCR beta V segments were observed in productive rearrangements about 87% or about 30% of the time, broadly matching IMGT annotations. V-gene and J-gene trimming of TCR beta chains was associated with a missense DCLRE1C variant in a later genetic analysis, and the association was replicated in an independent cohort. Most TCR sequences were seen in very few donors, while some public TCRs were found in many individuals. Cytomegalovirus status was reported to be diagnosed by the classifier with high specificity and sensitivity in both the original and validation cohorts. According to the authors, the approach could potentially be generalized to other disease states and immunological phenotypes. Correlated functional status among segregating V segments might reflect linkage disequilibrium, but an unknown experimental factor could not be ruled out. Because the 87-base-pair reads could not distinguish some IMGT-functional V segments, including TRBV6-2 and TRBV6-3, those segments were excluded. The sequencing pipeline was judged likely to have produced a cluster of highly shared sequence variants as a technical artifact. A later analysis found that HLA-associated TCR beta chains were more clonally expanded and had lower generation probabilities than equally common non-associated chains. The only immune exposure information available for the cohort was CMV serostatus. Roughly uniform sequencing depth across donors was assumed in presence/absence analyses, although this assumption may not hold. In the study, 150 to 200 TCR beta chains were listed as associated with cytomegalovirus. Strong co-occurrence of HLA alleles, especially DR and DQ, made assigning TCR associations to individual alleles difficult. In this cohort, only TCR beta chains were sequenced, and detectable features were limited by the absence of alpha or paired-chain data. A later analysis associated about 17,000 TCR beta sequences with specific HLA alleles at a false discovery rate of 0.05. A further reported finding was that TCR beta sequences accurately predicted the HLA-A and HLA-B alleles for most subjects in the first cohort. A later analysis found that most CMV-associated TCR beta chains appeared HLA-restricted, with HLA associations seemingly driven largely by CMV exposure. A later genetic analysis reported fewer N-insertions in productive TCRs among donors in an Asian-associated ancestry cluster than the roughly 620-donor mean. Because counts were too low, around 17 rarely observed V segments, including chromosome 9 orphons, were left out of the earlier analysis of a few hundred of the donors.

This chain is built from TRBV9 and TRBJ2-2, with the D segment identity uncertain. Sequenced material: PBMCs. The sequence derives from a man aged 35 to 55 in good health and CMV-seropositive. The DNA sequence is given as TGTGCCAGCAGCCTCCTCCTGAACACCGGGGAGCTGTTTTTT. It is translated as CASSLLLNTGELFF.